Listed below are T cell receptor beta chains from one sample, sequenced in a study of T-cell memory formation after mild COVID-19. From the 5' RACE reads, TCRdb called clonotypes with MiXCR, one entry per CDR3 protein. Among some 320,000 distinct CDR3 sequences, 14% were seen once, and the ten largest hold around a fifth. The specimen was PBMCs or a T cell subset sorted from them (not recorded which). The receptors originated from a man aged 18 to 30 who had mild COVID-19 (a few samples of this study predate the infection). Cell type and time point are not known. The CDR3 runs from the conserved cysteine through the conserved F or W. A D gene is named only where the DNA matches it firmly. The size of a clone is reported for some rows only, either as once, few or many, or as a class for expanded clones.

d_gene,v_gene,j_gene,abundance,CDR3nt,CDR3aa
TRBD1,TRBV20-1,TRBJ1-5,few,TGCAGTGCTAGAAACAGGGGGTCCGGTCAGCCCCAGCATTTT,CSARNRGSGQPQHF
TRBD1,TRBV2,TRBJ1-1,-,TGTGCCAGCCTCAGGGGGCGGGACACTGAAGCTTTCTTT,CASLRGRDTEAFF
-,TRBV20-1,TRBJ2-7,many,TGCAGTGCTAGAGATCCTAATAGCCGCTCCTACGAGCAGTACTTC,CSARDPNSRSYEQYF
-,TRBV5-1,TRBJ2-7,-,TGCGCCAGCAGATCCGGAGGGAACGTCTACGAGCAGTACTTC,CASRSGGNVYEQYF
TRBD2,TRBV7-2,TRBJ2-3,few,TGTGCCAGCAGCTTATTGCTAGCGGGGGGGCGAGCAGATACGCAGTATTTT,CASSLLLAGGRADTQYF
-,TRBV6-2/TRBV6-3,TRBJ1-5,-,TGTGCCAGCAAGGCGAGGGGGGACGGGAAACAGCCCCAGCATTTT,CASKARGDGKQPQHF
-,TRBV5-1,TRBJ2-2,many,TGCGCCAGCAGCTTGGACTCCAGGGTTCACGGGGAGCTGTTTTTT,CASSLDSRVHGELFF
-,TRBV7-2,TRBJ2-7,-,TGTGCCAGCAGCTTAGTGGGGGACCTTACCTACGAGCAGTACTTC,CASSLVGDLTYEQYF
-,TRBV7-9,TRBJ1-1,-,TGTGCCAGCAGCCCGCGTATCGTTGGTGAAGCTTTCTTT,CASSPRIVGEAFF
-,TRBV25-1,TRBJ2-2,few,TGTGCCAGCATCCCGGCGGGGACCCCCACCGGGGAGCTGTTTTTT,CASIPAGTPTGELFF
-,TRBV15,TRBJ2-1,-,TGTGCCACCAGTCGGCAACCCAACTCCTACAATGAGCAGTTCTTC,CATSRQPNSYNEQFF
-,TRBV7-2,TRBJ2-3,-,TGTGCCAGCAGCCGCCAACTGGGGCGGGACACAGATACGCAGTATTTT,CASSRQLGRDTDTQYF
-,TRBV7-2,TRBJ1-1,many,TGTGCCAGCAGCTTTTACGGAGGTACTGAAGCTTTCTTT,CASSFYGGTEAFF
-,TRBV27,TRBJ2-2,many,TGTGCCAGCAGTAGGGATACGAACACCGGGGAGCTGTTTTTT,CASSRDTNTGELFF
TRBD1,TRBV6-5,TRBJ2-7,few,TGTGCCAGCAGTTATCGCCCCGGACAGGGTGGCTCCTACGAGCAGTACTTC,CASSYRPGQGGSYEQYF
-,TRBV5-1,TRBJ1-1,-,TGCGCCAGCAGCTTGGAGACCGGGAACACTGAAGCTTTCTTT,CASSLETGNTEAFF
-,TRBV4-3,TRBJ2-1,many,TGCGCCAGCAGCCTGGCATGGGGGAATGAGCAGTTCTTC,CASSLAWGNEQFF
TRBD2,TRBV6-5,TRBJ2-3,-,TGTGCCAGCAGCCCGCCGGGACTCCCATCGGGGGGAGATACGCAGTATTTT,CASSPPGLPSGGDTQYF
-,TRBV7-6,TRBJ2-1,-,TGTGCCAGCAGAGGTGGGCGAGGAAACTACAATGAGCAGTTCTTC,CASRGGRGNYNEQFF
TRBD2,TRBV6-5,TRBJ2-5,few,TGTGCCAGCAGTATCTCCCTAGCGGTACAAGAGACCCAGTACTTC,CASSISLAVQETQYF
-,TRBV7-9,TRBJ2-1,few,TGTGCCAGCAGCTTACAGGAAGAGTACAATGAGCAGTTCTTC,CASSLQEEYNEQFF
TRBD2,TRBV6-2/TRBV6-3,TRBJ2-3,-,TGTGCCAGCAGCCCCGGGGGGAACACAGATACGCAGTATTTT,CASSPGGNTDTQYF
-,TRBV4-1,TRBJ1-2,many,TGCGCCAGCAGCCCCCGCCAAGGAGTTGGCTATGGCTACACCTTC,CASSPRQGVGYGYTF
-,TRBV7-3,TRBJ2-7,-,TGTGCCAGCAGCCCCCACGGGCGGGTTCGCGAGCAGTACTTC,CASSPHGRVREQYF
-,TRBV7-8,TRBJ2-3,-,TGTGCCAGCAGCCCTCCCCAACTTCGAGATACGCAGTATTTT,CASSPPQLRDTQYF
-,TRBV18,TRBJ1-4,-,TGTGCCAGCTCGCGTACAGGGGAAAAACTGTTTTTT,CASSRTGEKLFF
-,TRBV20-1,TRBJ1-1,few,TGCAGTGCTAGAAAGCAGTTCCCCACTGAAGCTTTCTTT,CSARKQFPTEAFF
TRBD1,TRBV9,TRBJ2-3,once,TGTGCCAGCAGCGACGGCAGGGGGCCAAGATGGTCAGATACGCAGTATTTT,CASSDGRGPRWSDTQYF
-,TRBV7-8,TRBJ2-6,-,TGTGCCAGCAAACAAATTACGCCCGGGGCCAACGTCCTGACTTTC,CASKQITPGANVLTF
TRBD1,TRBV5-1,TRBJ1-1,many,TGCGCCAGCAGCTCGAGGACAGGGCGAGGAGAACGAGCTTTCTTT,CASSSRTGRGERAFF
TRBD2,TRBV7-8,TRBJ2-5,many,TGTGCCAGCAGCTTAGTAGCGGGGGGCCGGTCCGAGACCCAGTACTTC,CASSLVAGGRSETQYF
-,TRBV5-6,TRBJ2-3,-,TGTGCCAGCAGCGGAGCAAATACGCAGTATTTT,CASSGANTQYF
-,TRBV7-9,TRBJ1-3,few,TGTGCCAGTCGCCCTTTACCGAACACCATATATTTT,CASRPLPNTIYF
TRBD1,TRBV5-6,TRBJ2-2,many,TGTGCCAGCAGCCCGGGGGACAGGGGGCCCACCGGGGAGCTGTTTTTT,CASSPGDRGPTGELFF
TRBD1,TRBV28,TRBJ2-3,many,TGTGCCAGCAGTTTGCAGGGGGCGGGATGGGATACGCAGTATTTT,CASSLQGAGWDTQYF
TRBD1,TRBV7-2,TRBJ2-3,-,TGTGCCAGCAGCCACAGGGGAGAGGGAGATACGCAGTATTTT,CASSHRGEGDTQYF
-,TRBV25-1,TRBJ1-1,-,TGTGCCAGCAGTGAACGCGGATGGGCTGAAGCTTTCTTT,CASSERGWAEAFF
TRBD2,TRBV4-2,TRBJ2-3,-,TGTGCCAGCCAAGCGGGGGCAGATACGCAGTATTTT,CASQAGADTQYF
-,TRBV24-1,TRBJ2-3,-,TGTGCCACCAGTGAAGCTAGCACAGATACGCAGTATTTT,CATSEASTDTQYF
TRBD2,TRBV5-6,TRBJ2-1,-,TGTGCCAGCAGCTTGGGGGGGACTAGATGGGAGCAGTTCTTC,CASSLGGTRWEQFF
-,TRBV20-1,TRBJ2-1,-,TGCAGTTCCAGGGGGAGGGGGCCGTTTTACAATGAGCAGTTCTTC,CSSRGRGPFYNEQFF
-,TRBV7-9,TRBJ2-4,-,TGTGCCAGCAGCCCGGGGGCGGCCGATGCATCTTTC,CASSPGAADASF
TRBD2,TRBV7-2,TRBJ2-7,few,TGTGCCAGCAGCGTCACCGGCGGGGGAGGGGCTGGCGAGCAGTACTTC,CASSVTGGGGAGEQYF